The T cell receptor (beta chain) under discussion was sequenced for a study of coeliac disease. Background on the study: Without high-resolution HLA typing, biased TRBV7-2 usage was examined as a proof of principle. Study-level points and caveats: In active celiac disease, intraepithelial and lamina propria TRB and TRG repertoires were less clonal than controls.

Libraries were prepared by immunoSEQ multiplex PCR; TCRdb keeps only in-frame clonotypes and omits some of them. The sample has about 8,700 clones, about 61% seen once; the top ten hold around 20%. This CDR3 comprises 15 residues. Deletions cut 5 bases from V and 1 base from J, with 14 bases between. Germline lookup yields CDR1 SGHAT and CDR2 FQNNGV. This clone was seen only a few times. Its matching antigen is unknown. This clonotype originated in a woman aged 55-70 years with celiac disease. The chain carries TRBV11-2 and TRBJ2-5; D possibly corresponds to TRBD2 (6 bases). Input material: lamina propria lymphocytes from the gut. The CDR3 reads CASSTPAGPQETQYF. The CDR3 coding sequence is TGTGCCAGCAGCACCCCAGCGGGTCCCCAAGAGACCCAGTACTTC.